This T cell receptor (beta chain) was found in a study of T cell responses to AZD1222 COVID-19 vaccine (dated by TCRdb to the early 2020s). Background for the entire study: A total of about 250 trial participants underwent TCR sequencing, of whom 207 had received two doses of AZD1222 and 26 had received two doses of the MenACWY control vaccine. Trial participants were enrolled by age into subgroups of 18-55, 56-69 and 70-plus years, and about 150, 27 and 61 TCR-sequenced participants, respectively, were included in these subgroups.

Points on this clone: What this receptor recognizes is not known. There are no base qualities to consult, and no much larger clone falls within one base.

The CDR3 regions of human TCRbeta chains were subjected to immunosequencing. The published analysis was carried out like this. TCRs in the repertoires were compared against a reference library of SARS-CoV-2-specific TCRs that had been generated with the MIRA antigen-specificity platform. Breadth was defined as the fraction of unique TCRs that were SARS-CoV-2-associated. Depth was defined as the fraction of total T cells that were SARS-CoV-2-associated. Each spike-specific TCR was assigned to its reactive spike region and to a CD4 or CD8 class using the MIRA data. Log10-transformed breadth and depth values were compared by one-way ANOVA with Sidak's multiple comparisons tests. What TCRdb holds here is the immuneACCESS table cut down to in-frame rearrangements. Part of the clones is not present; checked against another copy, under half of the missing clones reflect an unresolved V gene, and the others are unexplained. Clonal size and the V and J genes are those of that table, whereas D and trimming came from the DNA. This sample gives 70,000 to 100,000 clones in total; 92% of them show up just once. The ten largest clones add up to roughly 3.1% of the sample.

Read against the paper, the sample's time point label means: about 28 days (+/-7) after the second vaccine dose. AZD1222 recipients whose second dose came at about 4 weeks and those whose second dose came at about 12 weeks were combined into one group, since spike-specific TCR depth and breadth did not differ between the two schedules. The vaccinee samples were drawn from two UK trials, COV001 and COV002, one of which was a single-blind randomized controlled phase 2/3 trial testing AZD1222 (ChAdOx1 nCoV-19) in healthy adults. For TCRbeta chain sequencing, PBMC samples from trial participants were taken at day 0 and at day 28 after the second dose. On the study overall, not on this receptor specifically: Conclusions about previously exposed vaccinees are limited, since just a handful of AZD1222 recipients were seropositive for SARS-CoV-2 at baseline. Nearly half of unique spike-specific TCRs reportedly recognized epitopes outside regions mutated in the B.1.351 and B.1.1.7 variants. Because no samples from the day 14 peak response were available, repertoires could be characterized only after the peak T cell response. Vaccine-associated CD4 TCRs spanned the whole spike protein, with dominant responses in regions 160-218 and 743-854. The 56-69-year group was small, and its depth increase did not reach significance, likely because of low power. Participants were mostly white British, with more females than males. The authors suggested clonal diversity may have been underestimated. After two AZD1222 doses, spike-specific TCR breadth and depth were significantly higher than at day 0 and than in MenACWY recipients.

Inclusive of the bounding cysteine and phenylalanine, the CDR3 is 15 residues long. Only the CDR3 portion is preserved as DNA: 45 bases, with reading frame beginning at the first base. Ends trimmed: V by 4 bases, J by 5 bases; bases unmatched to a gene: 10. CDR1 and CDR2 were assigned from the germline V gene as MNHEY and SVGAGI. The sequence derives from an adult who received the AZD1222 COVID-19 vaccine. Recombination joined TRBV6-5 with TRBJ2-5; 7 central bases correspond to TRBD1. Source: peripheral blood, taken 28 days after the second AZD1222 dose. This receptor carries the CDR3 CASSSNRGTRETQYF. The DNA sequence is TGTGCCAGCAGTTCGAACAGGGGTACAAGGGAGACCCAGTACTTC.